This T cell receptor beta chain was retrieved from a study of T cell responses to AZD1222 COVID-19 vaccine. Study in general: Second-dose timings of about 4 or about 12 weeks were pooled.

This CDR3 region has 15 residues. CDR1 is SGDLS, CDR2 YYNGEE, per germline. The V gene lost 4 bases and the J gene lost 0 bases, with 13 bases spanning the gap. Profiling relied on immunoSEQ multiplex PCR, and the TCRdb table lists in-frame clones only, not all of them. The table records 150,000 or so clones, 90% of them present only once. Sequencing was performed on peripheral blood, taken on day 0 of AZD1222 vaccination. The origin of this receptor is an adult in good health. The chain carries TRBV9 and TRBJ1-1; no definite D call. In DNA form, the CDR3 reads TGTGCCAGCAGCTTGGGTGAACTCATGAACACTGAAGCTTTCTTT. It is translated as CASSLGELMNTEAFF.